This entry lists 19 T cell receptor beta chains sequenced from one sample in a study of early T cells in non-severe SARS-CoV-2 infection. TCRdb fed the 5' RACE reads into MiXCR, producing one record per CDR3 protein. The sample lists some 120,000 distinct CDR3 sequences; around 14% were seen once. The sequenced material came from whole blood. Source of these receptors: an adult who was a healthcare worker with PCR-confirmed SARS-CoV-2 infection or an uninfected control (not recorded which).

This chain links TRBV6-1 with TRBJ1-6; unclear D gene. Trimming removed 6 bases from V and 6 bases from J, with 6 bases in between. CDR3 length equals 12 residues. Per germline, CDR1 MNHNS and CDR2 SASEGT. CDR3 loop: CASRQPNSPLHF. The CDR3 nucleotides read TGTGCCAGCAGACAGCCTAATTCACCCCTCCACTTT.

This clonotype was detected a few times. CDR3 DNA: TGTGCCAGCACCACCCAGTGGGGCACTGAAGCTTTCTTT. Translation gives CASTTQWGTEAFF. V is TRBV7-2 and J is TRBJ1-1, with D unresolved. The CDR3 has 13 residues. Trimming removed 7 bases at V and 4 bases at J, with 13 bases between. Germline CDR1 SGHTA, CDR2 FQGNSA.

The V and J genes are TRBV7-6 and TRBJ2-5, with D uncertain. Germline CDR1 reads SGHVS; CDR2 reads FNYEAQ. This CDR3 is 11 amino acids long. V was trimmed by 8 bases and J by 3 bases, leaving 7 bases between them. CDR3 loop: CASGIEETQYF. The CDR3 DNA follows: TGTGCCAGCGGGATAGAAGAGACCCAGTACTTC. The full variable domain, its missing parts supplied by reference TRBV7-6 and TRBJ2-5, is GAGVSQSPRYKVTKRGQDVALRCDPISGHVSLYWYRQALGQGPEFLTYFNYEAQQDKSGLPNDRFSAERPEGSISTLTIQRTEQRDSAMYRCASGIEETQYFGPGTRLLVL.

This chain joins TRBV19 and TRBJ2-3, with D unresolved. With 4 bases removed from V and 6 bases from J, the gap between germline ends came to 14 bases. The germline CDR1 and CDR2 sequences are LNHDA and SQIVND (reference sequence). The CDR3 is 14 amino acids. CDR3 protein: CASSRKDVVDTQYF. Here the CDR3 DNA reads TGTGCCAGTAGTAGAAAGGACGTGGTGGATACGCAGTATTTT.

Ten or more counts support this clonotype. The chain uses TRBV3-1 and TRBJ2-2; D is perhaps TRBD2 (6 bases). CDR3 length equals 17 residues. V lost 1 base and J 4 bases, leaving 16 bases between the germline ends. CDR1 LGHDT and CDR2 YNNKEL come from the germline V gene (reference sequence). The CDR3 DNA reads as TGTGCCAGCAGCCAAGCCCACGGGACCGGGGGCACCGGGGAGCTGTTTTTT. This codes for CASSQAHGTGGTGELFF.

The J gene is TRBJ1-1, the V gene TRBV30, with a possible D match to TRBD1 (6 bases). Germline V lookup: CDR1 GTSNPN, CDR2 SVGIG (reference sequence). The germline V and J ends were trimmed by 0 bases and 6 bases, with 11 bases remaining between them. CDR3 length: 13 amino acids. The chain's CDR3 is CAWSVWGGPEAFF. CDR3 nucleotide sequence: TGTGCCTGGAGTGTATGGGGGGGCCCTGAAGCTTTCTTT. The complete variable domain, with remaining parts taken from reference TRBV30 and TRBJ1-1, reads SQTIHQWPATLVQPVGSPLSLECTVEGTSNPNLYWYRQAAGRGLQLLFYSVGIGQISSEVPQNLSASRPQDRQFILSSKKLLLSDSGFYLCAWSVWGGPEAFFGQGTRLTVV.

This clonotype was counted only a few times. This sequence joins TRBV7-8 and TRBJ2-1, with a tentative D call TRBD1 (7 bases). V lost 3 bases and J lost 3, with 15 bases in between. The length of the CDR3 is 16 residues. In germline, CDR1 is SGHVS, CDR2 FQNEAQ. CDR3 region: CASSLATGDFYNEQFF. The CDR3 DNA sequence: TGTGCCAGCAGCTTGGCTACAGGGGACTTCTACAATGAGCAGTTCTTC.

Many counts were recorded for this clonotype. CDR3 coding DNA: TGTGCCAGCAGTGCGCGTGAGATTCAGCCCCAGCATTTT. Its translation: CASSAREIQPQHF. The rearrangement uses TRBV6-1 and TRBJ1-5; D gene unclear. The CDR3 length is 13 residues. The V end was cut by 4 bases, the J end by 6 bases, with 10 bases between. Germline CDR1 is MNHNS and CDR2 is SASEGT.

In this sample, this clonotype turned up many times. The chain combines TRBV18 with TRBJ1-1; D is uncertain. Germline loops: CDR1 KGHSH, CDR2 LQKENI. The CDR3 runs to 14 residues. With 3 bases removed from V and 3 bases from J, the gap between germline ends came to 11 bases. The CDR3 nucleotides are TGTGCCAGCTCACCTGGAGGGTACGACACTGAAGCTTTCTTT. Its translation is CASSPGGYDTEAFF.

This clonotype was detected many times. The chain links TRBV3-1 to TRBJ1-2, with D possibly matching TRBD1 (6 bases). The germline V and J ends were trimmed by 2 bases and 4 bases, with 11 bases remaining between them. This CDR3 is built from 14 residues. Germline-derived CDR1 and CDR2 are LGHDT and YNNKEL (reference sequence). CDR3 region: CASSQFQGIYGYTF. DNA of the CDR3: TGTGCCAGCAGCCAATTCCAGGGGATCTATGGCTACACCTTC.

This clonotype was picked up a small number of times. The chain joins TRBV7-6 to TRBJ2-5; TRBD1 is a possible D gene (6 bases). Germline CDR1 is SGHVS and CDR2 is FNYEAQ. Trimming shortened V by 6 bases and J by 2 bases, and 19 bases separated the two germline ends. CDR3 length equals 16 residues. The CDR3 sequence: CASRNPWRGGQETQYF. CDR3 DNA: TGTGCCAGCAGAAACCCCTGGCGAGGGGGACAAGAGACCCAGTACTTC.

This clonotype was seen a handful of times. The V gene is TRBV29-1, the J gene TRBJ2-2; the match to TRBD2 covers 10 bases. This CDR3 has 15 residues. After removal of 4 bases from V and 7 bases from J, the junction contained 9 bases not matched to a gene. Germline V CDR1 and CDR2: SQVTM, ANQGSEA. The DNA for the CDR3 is TGCAGCGTTGCTAAAACTAGCGGGGTTGGCGGGGAGCTGTTTTTT. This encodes CSVAKTSGVGGELFF.

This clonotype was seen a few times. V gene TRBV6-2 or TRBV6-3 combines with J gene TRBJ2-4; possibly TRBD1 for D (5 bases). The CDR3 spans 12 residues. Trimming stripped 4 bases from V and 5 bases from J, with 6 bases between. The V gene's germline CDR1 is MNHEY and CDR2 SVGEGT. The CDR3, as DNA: TGTGCCAGCAGTTGGGGCCAAAACATTCAGTACTTC. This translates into CASSWGQNIQYF.

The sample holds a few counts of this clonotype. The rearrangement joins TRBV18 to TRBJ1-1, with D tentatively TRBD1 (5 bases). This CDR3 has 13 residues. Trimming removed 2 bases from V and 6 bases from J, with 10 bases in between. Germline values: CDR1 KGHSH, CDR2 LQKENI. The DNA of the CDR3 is TGTGCCAGCTCACCATCCCAGGGTCCTGAAGCTTTCTTT. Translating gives CASSPSQGPEAFF. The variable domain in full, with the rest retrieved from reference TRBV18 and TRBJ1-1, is NAGVMQNPRHLVRRRGQEARLRCSPMKGHSHVYWYRQLPEEGLKFMVYLQKENIIDESGMPKERFSAEFPKEGPSILRIQQVVRGDSAAYFCASSPSQGPEAFFGQGTRLTVV.

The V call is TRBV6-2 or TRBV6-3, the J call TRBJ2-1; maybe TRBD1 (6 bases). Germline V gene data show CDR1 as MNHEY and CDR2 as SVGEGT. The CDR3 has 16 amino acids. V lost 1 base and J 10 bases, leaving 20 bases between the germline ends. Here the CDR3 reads CASSYYFTGILHEQFF. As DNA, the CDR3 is TGTGCCAGCAGTTACTATTTCACAGGGATACTACACGAGCAGTTCTTC.

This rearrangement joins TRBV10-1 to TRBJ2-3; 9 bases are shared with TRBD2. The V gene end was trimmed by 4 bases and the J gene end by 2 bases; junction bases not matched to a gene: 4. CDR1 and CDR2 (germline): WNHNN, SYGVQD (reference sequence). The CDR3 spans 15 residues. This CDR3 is CASSALAGPTDTQYF. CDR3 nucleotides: TGCGCCAGCAGTGCCCTAGCGGGGCCCACAGATACGCAGTATTTT.

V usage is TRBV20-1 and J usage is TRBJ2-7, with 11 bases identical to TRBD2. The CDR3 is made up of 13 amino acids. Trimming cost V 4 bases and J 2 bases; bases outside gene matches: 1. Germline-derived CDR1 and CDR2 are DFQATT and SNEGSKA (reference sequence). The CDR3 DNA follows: TGCAGTGCTAAACTAGCGGGGGCCTACGAGCAGTACTTC. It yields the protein CSAKLAGAYEQYF.

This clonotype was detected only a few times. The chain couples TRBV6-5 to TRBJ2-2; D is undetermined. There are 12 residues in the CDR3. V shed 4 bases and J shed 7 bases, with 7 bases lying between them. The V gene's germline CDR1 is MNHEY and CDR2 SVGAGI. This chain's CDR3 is CASSFLNGELFF. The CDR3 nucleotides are TGTGCCAGCAGTTTCCTAAACGGGGAGCTGTTTTTT.

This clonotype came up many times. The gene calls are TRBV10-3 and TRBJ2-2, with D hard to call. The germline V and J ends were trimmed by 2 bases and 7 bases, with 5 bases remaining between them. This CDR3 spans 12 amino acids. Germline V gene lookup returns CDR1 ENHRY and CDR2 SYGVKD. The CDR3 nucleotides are TGTGCCATCAGTGAGGGTGGCGGGGAGCTGTTTTTT. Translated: CAISEGGGELFF.